The 4 T cell receptor beta chains reported below all come from one sample, sequenced in a study of blood T cell repertoires in COVID-19. Data came from immunoSEQ multiplex PCR; TCRdb stores just in-frame clones and leaves some out. Among more than 65,000 clones listed, 80% to 90% were seen once. Sequencing was performed on peripheral blood. The receptors here all came from a woman aged 50 to 60 with acute or convalescent COVID-19.

This clone was counted only a few times. The chain carries TRBV7-6 and TRBJ1-6, with TRBD1 matching over 12 bases. There are 16 residues in the CDR3. Germline V gives CDR1 SGHVS, CDR2 FNYEAQ. V shed 9 bases and J 2 bases; nucleotides not matched to a gene: 5. For the CDR3, the DNA is TGTGCCAGAACGGGACAGGGGGCGACCTATAATTCACCCCTCCACTTT. Translation gives CARTGQGATYNSPLHF. Complete variable domain (other parts from reference TRBV7-6 and TRBJ1-6): GAGVSQSPRYKVTKRGQDVALRCDPISGHVSLYWYRQALGQGPEFLTYFNYEAQQDKSGLPNDRFSAERPEGSISTLTIQRTEQRDSAMYRCARTGQGATYNSPLHFGNGTRLTVT.

This clone was counted a single time. CDR3: CASSQDSSGRAFGEQYF. The CDR3 DNA follows: TGTGCCAGCAGCCAAGATTCCAGCGGGAGGGCCTTTGGGGAGCAGTACTTC. This rearrangement joins TRBV14 to TRBJ2-7, with 10 bases lining up with TRBD2. Germline CDR1 is SGHDN and CDR2 is FVKESK. J lost 7 bases, V lost 0 bases, and 12 bases had no gene match. The CDR3 covers 17 residues.

The V and J genes are TRBV24-1 and TRBJ1-5, with a possible D match to TRBD1 (5 bases). Germline-derived CDR1 and CDR2 are KGHDR and SFDVKD. The CDR3 is 14 residues long. Deletions cut 4 bases from V and 2 bases from J, with 8 bases between. The CDR3 sequence is CATSEGGGNQPQHF. Written as DNA, the CDR3 is TGTGCCACCAGTGAGGGAGGGGGCAATCAGCCCCAGCATTTT.

Here the CDR3 DNA reads TGTGCCAGCAGCAAAGAGGGGAAGGGGCGAGGCACTGAAGCTTTCTTT. Translated: CASSKEGKGRGTEAFF. The chain links TRBV21-1 to TRBJ1-1; the table assigns TRBD1, which was not confirmed against the DNA. TRBV21-1 is deemed a pseudogene. CDR3 length: 16 amino acids.